This T cell receptor beta chain comes out of a study of identical twins. One entry per CDR3 protein results from TCRdb running MiXCR on the 5' RACE reads. There are 1.5 million to 2 million distinct CDR3 sequences in the sample; roughly 35% occur only once, and under 0.35% lies in the top ten. V was clipped by 5 bases and J by 12 bases; unmatched bases: 2. This CDR3 region has 11 residues. Germline CDR1 is MDHEN and CDR2 is SYDVKM. This clonotype turned up a few times. The chain links TRBV28 to TRBJ2-1, with 9 bases matching TRBD1. Sequencing was performed on cord blood. The receptor comes from a newborn girl in good health. The DNA of the CDR3 is TGTGCCAGCAGTACGACAGGGGGGCAGTTCTTC. Translated: CASSTTGGQFF. The variable domain in full, with the rest retrieved from reference TRBV28 and TRBJ2-1, is DVKVTQSSRYLVKRTGEKVFLECVQDMDHENMFWYRQDPGLGLRLIYFSYDVKMKEKGDIPEGYSVSREKKERFSLILESASTNQTSMYLCASSTTGGQFFGPGTRLTVL.